The 28 T cell receptor beta chains below come from one sample, sequenced in a study of T cells in Graves' hyperthyroidism and ophthalmopathy. RNA transcripts provided the source from which TCR beta CDR3 regions were amplified. Using the HTBI primer set, a first-round RT-PCR was run on the TCR CDR3. Each CDR3 protein is one row after TCRdb ran MiXCR on the multiplex PCR reads. The repertoire holds fewer than 40,000 distinct CDR3 sequences, with around half as singletons. The sequenced sample was blood. The receptors derive from a middle-aged man with Graves' ophthalmopathy.

Details on this clonotype: One end of the junction fails to match germline, which may point to a read error. The V and J genes are TRBV18 and TRBJ2-1; D remains ambiguous. The CDR3 has 15 residues. The germline gives CDR1 KGHSH, CDR2 LQKENI. The CDR3 coding sequence is TGTGCCAGCTCACCAACCTCACCACTTGGCAATGAGCAGTGCTTC. Its translation is CASSPTSPLGNEQCF. The complete variable domain, with remaining parts taken from reference TRBV18 and TRBJ2-1, reads NAGVMQNPRHLVRRRGQEARLRCSPMKGHSHVYWYRQLPEEGLKFMVYLQKENIIDESGMPKERFSAEFPKEGPSILRIQQVVRGDSAAYFCASSPTSPLGNEQCFGPGTRLTVL.

This clonotype was found many times. The chain combines TRBV28 with TRBJ1-2; D gene ambiguous. Germline V lookup: CDR1 MDHEN, CDR2 SYDVKM. This CDR3 is 11 amino acids long. V was shortened by 1 base and J by 6 bases, with 3 bases between the two germline ends. The CDR3 spells CASSLYDGYTF. CDR3 nucleotides: TGTGCCAGCAGTTTATACGATGGCTACACCTTC.

The chain couples TRBV7-9 to TRBJ2-4, with 9 bases lining up with TRBD1. J gave up 6 bases and V 4 bases, and 4 bases lay outside the gene matches. Germline CDR1 and CDR2: SEHNR and FQNEAQ (reference sequence). CDR3 length: 14 residues. This CDR3 is CASSWDRDGNIQYF. The CDR3 region has the DNA TGTGCCAGCAGCTGGGACAGGGACGGAAACATTCAGTACTTC. Full variable domain (missing parts from reference TRBV7-9 and TRBJ2-4): DTGVSQNPRHKITKRGQNVTFRCDPISEHNRLYWYRQTLGQGPEFLTYFQNEAQLEKSRLLSDRFSAERPKGSFSTLEIQRTEQGDSAMYLCASSWDRDGNIQYFGAGTRLSVL.

This clonotype was detected ten times or more. The chain links TRBV28 to TRBJ1-5; the D is unclear. This CDR3 contains 12 residues. Trimming stripped 7 bases from V and 7 bases from J, with 11 bases between. CDR1 is MDHEN and CDR2 is SYDVKM in the germline V gene. In DNA form, the CDR3 reads TGTGCCAGCACCCCCCCGGGGCAGCCCCAGCATTTT. The encoded protein is CASTPPGQPQHF.

By sample fraction, this clonotype is medium-sized. The V call is TRBV10-2, the J call TRBJ2-7; no reliable D call. V shed 0 bases and J shed 5 bases, with 5 bases lying between them. Germline CDR1 is WSHSY and CDR2 is SAAADI. This CDR3 is 12 amino acids long. CDR3 nucleotide sequence: TGCGCCAGCAGTGAGTCGTGGGACGAGCAGTACTTC. Translation: CASSESWDEQYF.

This clonotype counts as medium-sized. The chain recombines TRBV24-1 with TRBJ2-3; 8 nucleotides line up with TRBD1. This CDR3 has 16 residues. Germline-derived CDR1 and CDR2 are KGHDR and SFDVKD. V was clipped by 4 bases and J by 4 bases; unmatched bases: 9. The CDR3 sequence: CATSDFGTGRADTQYF. In nucleotides, the CDR3 is TGTGCCACCAGTGACTTCGGGACAGGCCGAGCAGATACGCAGTATTTT.

This clonotype was observed at least ten times. The chain uses TRBV5-1 and TRBJ2-1; the match to TRBD2 covers 8 bases. CDR3 length equals 17 residues. The junction had 7 bases not matched to a gene; V was cut back by 2 bases and J by 0 bases. The germline gives CDR1 SGHRS, CDR2 YFSETQ. CDR3 DNA sequence: TGCGCCAGCAGCTTTACTAGCGGATGGAGCTCCTACAATGAGCAGTTCTTC. Translating it yields CASSFTSGWSSYNEQFF.

The genes are TRBV10-1 and TRBJ2-1; weak D call: TRBD1 (7 bases). V shed 8 bases and J shed 7 bases, with 18 bases lying between them. CDR3 length: 14 amino acids. The V gene's germline CDR1 is WNHNN and CDR2 SYGVQD (reference sequence). The CDR3 DNA is TGCGCCAGCGCGAAGGCAGGGGGGAAAAATGAGCAGTTCTTC. The encoded protein is CASAKAGGKNEQFF.

There are many counts of this clonotype. V is TRBV20-1 and J is TRBJ1-2, with 8 bases fitting TRBD1. The germline gives CDR1 DFQATT, CDR2 SNEGSKA (reference sequence). The CDR3 totals 15 residues. J gave up 2 bases and V 6 bases, and 11 bases lay outside the gene matches. CDR3 sequence: CSASNGWTGNYGYTF. The CDR3, as DNA: TGCAGTGCCTCTAACGGCTGGACAGGGAACTATGGCTACACCTTC.

This clonotype has ten or more counts. The rearrangement joins TRBV19 to TRBJ2-7; D assignment may be TRBD1 or TRBD2 (6 bases each). This CDR3 is built from 14 residues. V shed 4 bases and J shed 5 bases, with 15 bases lying between them. The germline CDR1 and CDR2 sequences are LNHDA and SQIVND (reference sequence). The DNA of the CDR3 is TGTGCCAGTAGTAAGGTGGGGGGCTTCCACGAGCAGTACTTC. Protein sequence: CASSKVGGFHEQYF.

This clonotype has a count of ten or more. CDR3 DNA sequence: TGCAGTGCTACCTTACTAGCGGGAGGGCCCCGGGAGACCCAGTACTTC. Translated: CSATLLAGGPRETQYF. The gene calls are TRBV20-1 and TRBJ2-5; 13 nucleotides line up with TRBD2. After removal of 4 bases from V and 5 bases from J, the junction contained 10 bases not matched to a gene. The CDR3 consists of 16 residues. Per germline, CDR1 DFQATT and CDR2 SNEGSKA (reference sequence).

J is TRBJ2-1 and V is TRBV9; 9 bases match TRBD2. The V and J ends lost 8 bases and 2 bases, in that order; junction bases with no gene match: 11. The CDR3 has 16 amino acids. In germline, CDR1 is SGDLS, CDR2 YYNGEE. Written as DNA, the CDR3 is TGTGCCAGTGCCGCCCCCCTAGCGGGGACCTACAATGAGCAGTTCTTC. Its translation is CASAAPLAGTYNEQFF.

This chain connects TRBV19 to TRBJ1-1; D is perhaps TRBD1 (6 bases). This CDR3 is 12 amino acids long. Trimming took off 10 bases at V and 7 bases at J, with 16 bases between the two ends. Germline-derived CDR1 and CDR2 are LNHDA and SQIVND (reference sequence). The DNA for the CDR3 is TGTGCCAACACAAGACAGGTCAGTGAAGCTTTCTTT. This sequence encodes CANTRQVSEAFF.

In its sample, this clonotype was seen many times. The chain couples TRBV20-1 to TRBJ2-7, with a tentative D call TRBD1 (7 bases). Trimming removed 7 bases at V and 0 bases at J, with 16 bases between. The CDR3 sequence is 14 residues long. Germline V gene data show CDR1 as DFQATT and CDR2 as SNEGSKA (reference sequence). CDR3 sequence reads: CSVPNRGGSYEQYF. CDR3 DNA: TGCAGTGTCCCCAACAGGGGAGGCTCCTACGAGCAGTACTTC.

The chain has TRBV4-1 and TRBJ2-5; D perhaps matches TRBD2 (5 bases). The germline V and J ends were trimmed by 1 base and 1 base, with 16 bases remaining between them. The CDR3 consists of 17 residues. CDR1 MGHRA and CDR2 YSYEKL come from the germline V gene. The CDR3 sequence is CASSQARRGSLQETQYF. The DNA of the CDR3 is TGCGCCAGCAGCCAAGCCCGCAGAGGGAGCCTCCAAGAGACCCAGTACTTC.

This clonotype appeared many times. The V and J genes are TRBV2 and TRBJ1-2; the D is unclear. This CDR3 region has 15 residues. The V end was cut by 8 bases, the J end by 0 bases, with 16 bases between. From germline, CDR1 is SNHLY and CDR2 FYNNEI. In nucleotides, the CDR3 is TGTGCCAGCTATAGTCGGGAGTTGGCTAACTATGGCTACACCTTC. Protein product: CASYSRELANYGYTF.

There are many counts of this clonotype. The chain has TRBV6-5 and TRBJ1-4; no clear D. The length of the CDR3 is 15 residues. The V and J ends lost 5 bases and 0 bases respectively, with 10 bases between them. From germline, CDR1 is MNHEY and CDR2 SVGAGI. CDR3 in amino acids: CASSAKGATNEKLFF. CDR3 coding DNA: TGTGCCAGCAGTGCGAAAGGAGCAACTAATGAAAAACTGTTTTTT.

This clonotype appeared many times. The CDR3 sequence: CASSPEPPDRVNQPQHF. DNA for the CDR3: TGCGCCAGCAGCCCTGAGCCACCCGACAGGGTCAATCAGCCCCAGCATTTT. The chain joins TRBV4-1 to TRBJ1-5, with TRBD1 matching 7 bases. Germline V lookup: CDR1 MGHRA, CDR2 YSYEKL. Trimming at V came to 4 bases and at J to 3 bases, leaving 12 bases not matched to a gene. The CDR3 covers 17 residues.

This clonotype showed up many times. The rearrangement uses TRBV2 and TRBJ2-1; 9 positions match TRBD2. V was clipped by 3 bases and J by 7 bases; unmatched bases: 7. Looked up from germline, CDR1 is SNHLY and CDR2 is FYNNEI. The CDR3 has 15 residues. The CDR3 nucleotides are TGTGCCAGCAGTGAGGCGGGAGGGCCATGGAATGAGCAGTTCTTC. It codes for CASSEAGGPWNEQFF.

The chain links TRBV19 to TRBJ1-1; 9 bases agree with TRBD1. This CDR3 contains 15 residues. J was trimmed by 3 bases and V by 7 bases; bases with no gene match: 9. The V gene's germline CDR1 is LNHDA and CDR2 SQIVND (reference sequence). In nucleotides, the CDR3 is TGTGCCAGTACTGACCGGGACAGGGAGTACACTGAAGCTTTCTTT. It is translated as CASTDRDREYTEAFF. Full variable domain (remainder filled in from reference TRBV19 and TRBJ1-1): DGGITQSPKYLFRKEGQNVTLSCEQNLNHDAMYWYRQDPGQGLRLIYYSQIVNDFQKGDIAEGYSVSREKKESFPLTVTSAQKNPTAFYLCASTDRDREYTEAFFGQGTRLTVV.

This clonotype was counted ten times or more. The chain recombines TRBV7-6 with TRBJ2-6; the match to TRBD1 covers 7 bases. CDR1 is SGHVS, CDR2 FNYEAQ, per germline. The CDR3 sequence is 17 residues long. The V and J ends lost 1 base and 2 bases, in that order; junction bases with no gene match: 5. CDR3 amino acids: CASSLGTGAPGANVLTF. As DNA, the CDR3 is TGTGCCAGCAGCTTAGGGACAGGTGCCCCTGGGGCCAACGTCCTGACTTTC.

This clonotype was seen repeatedly, ten times or more. The chain is built from TRBV5-1 and TRBJ1-1, with unresolved D. CDR1 and CDR2 from the germline V gene are SGHRS and YFSETQ. V was cut by 0 bases and J by 4 bases, with 4 bases left in between. The CDR3 sequence is 12 residues long. CDR3 protein: CASSLGSTEAFF. Written as DNA, the CDR3 is TGCGCCAGCAGCTTGGGAAGCACTGAAGCTTTCTTT.

The table lists this clonotype with many counts. The chain employs TRBV6-6 and TRBJ2-7, with 8 nucleotides matching TRBD1. Germline CDR1 reads MNHNY; CDR2 reads SVGAGI (reference sequence). J was trimmed by 4 bases and V by 5 bases; bases with no gene match: 4. This CDR3 contains 13 residues. The CDR3 DNA sequence: TGTGCCAGCAGTGCTCAGGGGGCATACGAGCAGTACTTC. Protein sequence: CASSAQGAYEQYF.

The rearrangement links TRBV20-1 to TRBJ2-3; 13 bases line up with TRBD2. Germline CDR1 and CDR2: DFQATT and SNEGSKA (reference sequence). There are 15 residues in the CDR3. V lost 5 bases and J lost 4; bases outside the gene matches: 6. The CDR3 spells CSARTSGGRSDTQYF. The CDR3 DNA reads TGCAGTGCTCGGACTAGCGGGGGCCGGTCAGATACGCAGTATTTT.

There are many counts of this clonotype. This chain joins TRBV5-1 and TRBJ2-3; TRBD1 is a possible D gene (5 bases). The CDR3 sequence is 16 residues long. The ends were cut back, 0 bases at V and 1 base at J, with 12 bases in the middle. Germline assignment: CDR1 SGHRS and CDR2 YFSETQ. CDR3 sequence reads: CASSLEGIRGTDTQYF. DNA for the CDR3: TGCGCCAGCAGCTTGGAGGGGATACGCGGCACAGATACGCAGTATTTT.

This clonotype was detected many times. The chain has TRBV12-3 or TRBV12-4 and TRBJ2-2, with TRBD1 matching 7 bases. V was pared by 6 bases and J by 2 bases, with 3 bases of the junction left unmatched. This CDR3 is 14 amino acids long. CDR3 coding DNA: TGTGCCAGCAGAAACAGGGGAAACACCGGGGAGCTGTTTTTT. This gives the protein CASRNRGNTGELFF.

This clonotype is a singleton in its sample. This chain joins TRBV20-1 and TRBJ1-5; 7 positions agree with TRBD1. The germline V gene encodes CDR1 DFQATT and CDR2 SNEGSKA (reference sequence). The CDR3 runs 14 residues. Losses at the gene ends were 3 bases for V and 5 bases for J; bases not matched to a gene: 7. The CDR3 loop is CSASVTGVDQPQHF. Here the CDR3 DNA reads TGCAGTGCTAGTGTTACAGGGGTTGATCAGCCCCAGCATTTT.

The table lists this clonotype with many counts. A much larger clone lies a single base off, so this may be a read error. This CDR3 is missing its conserved last phenylalanine or tryptophan, likely due to a read error. The gene calls are TRBV20-1 and TRBJ2-1; TRBD2 matches at 9 bases. CDR1 and CDR2 (germline): DFQATT, SNEGSKA (reference sequence). CDR3 length equals 15 residues. Losses at the gene ends were 6 bases for V and 2 bases for J; bases not matched to a gene: 8. CDR3 loop: CSAQSGGIPYNEQFL. CDR3 sequence (DNA): TGCAGTGCCCAAAGCGGGGGGATTCCCTACAATGAGCAGTTCCTC.